This TCR beta chain appears in the sequencing data of a study of shared clonotypes between healthy human individuals. About the research overall: Per donor, three plates held CD4 naive cells, three held CD4 memory, two held CD8 naive and one held CD8 memory.

Positive CCR7 selection of CD45RO-negative cells yielded the naive CD8 cells, and terminally differentiated effector memory CD45RA+ cells were excluded. Some clones are missing from TCRdb's copy, which holds only in-frame ones; the method was immunoSEQ multiplex PCR. The sample carries some 2 million clones, about 95% recorded once. Germline assignment: CDR1 MNHEY and CDR2 SMNVEV (reference sequence). Trimming took off 6 bases at V and 2 bases at J, with 11 bases between the two ends. The CDR3 extends over 13 amino acids. This chain links TRBV27 with TRBJ2-7; D is tentatively TRBD1 or TRBD2 (5 bases each). This receptor was identified in a young man in good health. Sequencing input: naive CD8+ T cells sorted from blood. CDR3 loop: CASRGDGTYEQYF. The CDR3, as DNA: TGTGCCAGCAGGGGGGACGGGACCTACGAGCAGTACTTC.